This TCR beta chain comes out of a study of cytomegalovirus exposure and HLA in healthy donors. Turning to the study itself: Earlier results showed approximately 120 million unique TCR beta sequences derived from approximately 170 million T cells.

The CDR3 sequence is 16 residues long. Trimming cost V 2 bases and J 7 bases, with 18 bases left between them. CDR1 is SEHNR, CDR2 FQNEAQ, per germline (reference sequence). PCR amplification relied on 60 Vbeta primers (plus 13 Jbeta primers). Libraries were prepared by immunoSEQ multiplex PCR; TCRdb keeps only in-frame clonotypes and omits some of them. The profile covers approximately 260,000 clones, with 84% appearing a single time and more than 1.5% taken by the ten largest. Study-level results: Exclusion as indistinguishable affected some V segments, including TRBV6-2 and TRBV6-3.

This clone has only a few counts. The antigen is not known. This chain joins TRBV7-9 and TRBJ2-1; a possible D gene is TRBD1 (5 bases). The TCR comes from a woman aged 35 to 49 in good health and CMV-seropositive. The sequencing input was PBMCs. In nucleotides, the CDR3 is TGTGCCAGCAGCTTATATTTCGGCAGGGATGGAAATGAGCAGTTCTTC. This translates into CASSLYFGRDGNEQFF.